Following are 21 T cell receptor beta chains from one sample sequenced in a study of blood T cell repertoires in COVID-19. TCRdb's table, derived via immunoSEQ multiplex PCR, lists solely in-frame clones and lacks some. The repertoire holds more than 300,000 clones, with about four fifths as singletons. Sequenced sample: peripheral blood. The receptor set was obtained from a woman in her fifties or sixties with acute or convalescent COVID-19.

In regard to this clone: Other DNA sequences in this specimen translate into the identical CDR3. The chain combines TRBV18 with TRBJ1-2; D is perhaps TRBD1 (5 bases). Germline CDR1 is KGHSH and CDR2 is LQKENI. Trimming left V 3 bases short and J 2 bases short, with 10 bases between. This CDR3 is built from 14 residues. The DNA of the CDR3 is TGTGCCAGCTCACCGGGTCGGGGGAACTATGGCTACACCTTC. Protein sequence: CASSPGRGNYGYTF. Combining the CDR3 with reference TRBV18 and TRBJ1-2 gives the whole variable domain NAGVMQNPRHLVRRRGQEARLRCSPMKGHSHVYWYRQLPEEGLKFMVYLQKENIIDESGMPKERFSAEFPKEGPSILRIQQVVRGDSAAYFCASSPGRGNYGYTFGSGTRLTVV.

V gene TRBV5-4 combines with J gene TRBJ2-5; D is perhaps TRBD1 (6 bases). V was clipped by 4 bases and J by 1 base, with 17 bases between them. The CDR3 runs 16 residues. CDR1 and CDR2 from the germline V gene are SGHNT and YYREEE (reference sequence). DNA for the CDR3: TGTGCCAGCAGCCGAATGGTGGGGACATCCCAAGAGACCCAGTACTTC. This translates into CASSRMVGTSQETQYF.

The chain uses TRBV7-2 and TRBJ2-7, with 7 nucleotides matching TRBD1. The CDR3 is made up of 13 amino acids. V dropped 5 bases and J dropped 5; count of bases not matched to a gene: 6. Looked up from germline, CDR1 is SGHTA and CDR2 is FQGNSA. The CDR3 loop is CASSRQGPHEQYF. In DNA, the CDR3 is TGTGCCAGCAGCCGACAGGGTCCCCACGAGCAGTACTTC.

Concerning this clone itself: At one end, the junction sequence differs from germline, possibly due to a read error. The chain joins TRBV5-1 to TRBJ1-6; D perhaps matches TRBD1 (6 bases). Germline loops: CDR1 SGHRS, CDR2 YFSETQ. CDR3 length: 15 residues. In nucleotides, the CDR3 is TGCGCCAGCAGTTTGGAGGGGGTCGAGGGATCACCCCTCCACTTT. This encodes CASSLEGVEGSPLHF.

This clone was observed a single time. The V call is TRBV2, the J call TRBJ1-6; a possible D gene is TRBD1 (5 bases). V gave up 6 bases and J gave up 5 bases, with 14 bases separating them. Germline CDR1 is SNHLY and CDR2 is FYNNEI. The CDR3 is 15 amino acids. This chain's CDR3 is CASRPPGRDNSPLHF. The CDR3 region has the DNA TGTGCCAGCAGGCCCCCCGGCAGGGATAATTCACCCCTCCACTTT. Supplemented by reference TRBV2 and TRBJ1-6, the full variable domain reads EPEVTQTPSHQVTQMGQEVILRCVPISNHLYFYWYRQILGQKVEFLVSFYNNEISEKSEIFDDQFSVERPDGSNFTLKIRSTKLEDSAMYFCASRPPGRDNSPLHFGNGTRLTVT.

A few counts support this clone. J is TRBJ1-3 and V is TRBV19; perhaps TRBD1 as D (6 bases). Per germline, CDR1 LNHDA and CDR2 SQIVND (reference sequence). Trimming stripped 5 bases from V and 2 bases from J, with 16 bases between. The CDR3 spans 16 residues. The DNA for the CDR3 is TGTGCCAGTAGTGGATCTGACAGGCGGCCTGGAAACACCATATATTTT. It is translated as CASSGSDRRPGNTIYF.

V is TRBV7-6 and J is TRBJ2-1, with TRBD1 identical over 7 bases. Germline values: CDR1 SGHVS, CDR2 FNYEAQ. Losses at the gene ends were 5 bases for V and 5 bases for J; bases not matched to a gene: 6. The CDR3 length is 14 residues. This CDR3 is CASSARTGNNEQFF. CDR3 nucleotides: TGTGCCAGCAGCGCCCGGACAGGAAACAATGAGCAGTTCTTC.

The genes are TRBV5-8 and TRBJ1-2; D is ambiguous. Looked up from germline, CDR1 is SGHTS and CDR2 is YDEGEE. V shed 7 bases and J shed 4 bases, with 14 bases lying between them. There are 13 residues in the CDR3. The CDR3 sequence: CASRTSSSYGYTF. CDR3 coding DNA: TGTGCCAGCCGCACGAGTAGTTCCTATGGCTACACCTTC.

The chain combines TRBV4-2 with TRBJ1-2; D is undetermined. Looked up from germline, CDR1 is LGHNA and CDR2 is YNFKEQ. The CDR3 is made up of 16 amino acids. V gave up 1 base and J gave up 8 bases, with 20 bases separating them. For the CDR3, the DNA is TGTGCCAGCAGCCAAGGGCCACAGCTGCTTTCGGGAGGCTACACCTTC. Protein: CASSQGPQLLSGGYTF.

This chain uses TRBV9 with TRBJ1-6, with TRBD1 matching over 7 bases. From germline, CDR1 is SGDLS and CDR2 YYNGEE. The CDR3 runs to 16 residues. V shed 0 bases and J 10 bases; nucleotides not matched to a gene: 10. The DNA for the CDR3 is TGTGCCAGCAGCGTAGGGTGGAGACAGGGTGGGTCACCCCTCCACTTT. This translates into CASSVGWRQGGSPLHF.

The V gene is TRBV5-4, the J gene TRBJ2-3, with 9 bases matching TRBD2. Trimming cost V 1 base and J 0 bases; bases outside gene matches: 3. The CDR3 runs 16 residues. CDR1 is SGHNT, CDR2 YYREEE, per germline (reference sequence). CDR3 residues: CASSLWLAGSTDTQYF. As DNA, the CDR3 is TGTGCCAGCAGCTTGTGGCTAGCGGGGAGCACAGATACGCAGTATTTT.

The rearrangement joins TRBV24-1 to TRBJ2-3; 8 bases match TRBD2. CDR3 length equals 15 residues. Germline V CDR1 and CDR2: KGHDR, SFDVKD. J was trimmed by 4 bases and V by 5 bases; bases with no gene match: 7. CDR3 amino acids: CATSVRGGSADTQYF. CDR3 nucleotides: TGTGCCACCAGTGTCCGGGGGGGGAGCGCAGATACGCAGTATTTT.

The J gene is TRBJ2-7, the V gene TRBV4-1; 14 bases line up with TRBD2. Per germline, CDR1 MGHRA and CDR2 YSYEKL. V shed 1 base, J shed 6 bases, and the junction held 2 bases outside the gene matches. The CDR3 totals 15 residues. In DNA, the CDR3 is TGCGCCAGCAGCCAAGGACTAGCGGGAGGGCCCGAGCAGTACTTC. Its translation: CASSQGLAGGPEQYF.

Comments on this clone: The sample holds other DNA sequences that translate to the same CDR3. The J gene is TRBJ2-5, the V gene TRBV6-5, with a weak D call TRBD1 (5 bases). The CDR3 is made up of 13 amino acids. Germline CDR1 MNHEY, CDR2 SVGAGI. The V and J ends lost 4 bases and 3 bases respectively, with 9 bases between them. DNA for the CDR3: TGTGCCAGCAGTTTCGACAGAGAAGAGACCCAGTACTTC. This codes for CASSFDREETQYF.

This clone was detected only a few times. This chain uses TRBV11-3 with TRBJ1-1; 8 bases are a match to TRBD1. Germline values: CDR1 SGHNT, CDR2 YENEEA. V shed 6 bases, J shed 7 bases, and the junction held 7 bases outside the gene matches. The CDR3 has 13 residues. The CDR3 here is CASSFTGGVEAFF. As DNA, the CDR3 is TGTGCCAGCAGTTTTACAGGGGGAGTTGAAGCTTTCTTT.

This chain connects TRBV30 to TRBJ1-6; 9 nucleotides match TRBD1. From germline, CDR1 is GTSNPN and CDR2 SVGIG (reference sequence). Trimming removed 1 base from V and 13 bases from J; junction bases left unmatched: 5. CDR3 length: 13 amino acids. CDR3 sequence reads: CAWSAGQGYPLHF. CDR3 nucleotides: TGTGCCTGGAGTGCAGGACAGGGGTACCCCCTCCACTTT. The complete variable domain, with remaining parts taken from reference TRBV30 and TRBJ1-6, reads SQTIHQWPATLVQPVGSPLSLECTVEGTSNPNLYWYRQAAGRGLQLLFYSVGIGQISSEVPQNLSASRPQDRQFILSSKKLLLSDSGFYLCAWSAGQGYPLHFGNGTRLTVT.

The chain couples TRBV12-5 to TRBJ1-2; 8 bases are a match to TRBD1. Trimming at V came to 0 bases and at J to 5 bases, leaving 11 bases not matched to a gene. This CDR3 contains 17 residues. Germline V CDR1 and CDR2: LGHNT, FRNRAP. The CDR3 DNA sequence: TGTGCTAGTGGTTTGGTCAGGCTACAGGGGGAATGGTATGGCTACACCTTC. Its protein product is CASGLVRLQGEWYGYTF.

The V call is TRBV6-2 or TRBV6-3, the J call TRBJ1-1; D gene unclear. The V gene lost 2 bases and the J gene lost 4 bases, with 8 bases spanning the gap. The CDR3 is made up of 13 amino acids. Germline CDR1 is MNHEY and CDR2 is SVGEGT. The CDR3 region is CASSYTRGTEAFF. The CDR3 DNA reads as TGTGCCAGCAGTTACACCAGAGGCACTGAAGCTTTCTTT.

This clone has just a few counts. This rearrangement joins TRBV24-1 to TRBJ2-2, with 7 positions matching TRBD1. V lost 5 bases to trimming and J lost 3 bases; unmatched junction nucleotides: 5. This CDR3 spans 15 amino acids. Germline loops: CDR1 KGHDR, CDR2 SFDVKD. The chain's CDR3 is CATSVGGSHTGELFF. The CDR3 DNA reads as TGTGCCACCAGTGTAGGGGGCAGTCACACCGGGGAGCTGTTTTTT.

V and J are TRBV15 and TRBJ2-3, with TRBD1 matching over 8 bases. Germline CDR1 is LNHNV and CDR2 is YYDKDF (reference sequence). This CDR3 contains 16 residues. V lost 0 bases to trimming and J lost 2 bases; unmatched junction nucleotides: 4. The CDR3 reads CATSRDQGAATDTQYF. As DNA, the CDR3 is TGTGCCACCAGCAGAGATCAGGGGGCGGCCACAGATACGCAGTATTTT.

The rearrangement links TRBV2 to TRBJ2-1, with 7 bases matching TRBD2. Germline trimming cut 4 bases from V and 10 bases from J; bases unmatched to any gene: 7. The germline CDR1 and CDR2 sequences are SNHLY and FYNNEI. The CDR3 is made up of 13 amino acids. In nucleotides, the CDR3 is TGTGCCAGCAGTGGTAAACGGGACTACGAGCAGTTCTTC. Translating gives CASSGKRDYEQFF.